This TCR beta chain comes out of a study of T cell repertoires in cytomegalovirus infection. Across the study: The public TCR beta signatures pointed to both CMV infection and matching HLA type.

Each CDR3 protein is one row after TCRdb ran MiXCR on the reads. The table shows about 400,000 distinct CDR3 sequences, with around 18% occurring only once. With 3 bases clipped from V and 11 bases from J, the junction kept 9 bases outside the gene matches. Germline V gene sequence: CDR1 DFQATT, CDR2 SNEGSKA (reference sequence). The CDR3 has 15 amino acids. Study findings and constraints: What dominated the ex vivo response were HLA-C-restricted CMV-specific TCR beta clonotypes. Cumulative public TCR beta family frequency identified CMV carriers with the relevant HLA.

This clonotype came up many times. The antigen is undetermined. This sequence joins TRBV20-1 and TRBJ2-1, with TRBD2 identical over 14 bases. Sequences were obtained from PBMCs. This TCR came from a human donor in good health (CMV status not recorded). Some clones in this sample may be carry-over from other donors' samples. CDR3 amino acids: CSARAGLAGGEKQFF. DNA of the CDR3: TGCAGTGCTAGGGCAGGACTAGCGGGGGGAGAGAAGCAGTTCTTC.